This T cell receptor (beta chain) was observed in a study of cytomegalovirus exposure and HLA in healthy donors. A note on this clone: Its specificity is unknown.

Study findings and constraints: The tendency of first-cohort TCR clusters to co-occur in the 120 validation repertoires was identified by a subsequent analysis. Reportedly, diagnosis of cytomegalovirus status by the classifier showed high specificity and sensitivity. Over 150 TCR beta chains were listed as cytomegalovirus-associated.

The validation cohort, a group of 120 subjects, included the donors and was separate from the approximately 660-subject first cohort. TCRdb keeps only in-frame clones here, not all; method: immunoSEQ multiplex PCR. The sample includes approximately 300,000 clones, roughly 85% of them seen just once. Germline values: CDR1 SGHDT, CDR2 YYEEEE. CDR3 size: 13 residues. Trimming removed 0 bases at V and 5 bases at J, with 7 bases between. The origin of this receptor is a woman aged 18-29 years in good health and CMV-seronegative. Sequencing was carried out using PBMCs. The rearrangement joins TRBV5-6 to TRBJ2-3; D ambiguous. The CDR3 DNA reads TGTGCCAGCAGCTTGGCAACAAAAGATACGCAGTATTTT. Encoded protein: CASSLATKDTQYF.